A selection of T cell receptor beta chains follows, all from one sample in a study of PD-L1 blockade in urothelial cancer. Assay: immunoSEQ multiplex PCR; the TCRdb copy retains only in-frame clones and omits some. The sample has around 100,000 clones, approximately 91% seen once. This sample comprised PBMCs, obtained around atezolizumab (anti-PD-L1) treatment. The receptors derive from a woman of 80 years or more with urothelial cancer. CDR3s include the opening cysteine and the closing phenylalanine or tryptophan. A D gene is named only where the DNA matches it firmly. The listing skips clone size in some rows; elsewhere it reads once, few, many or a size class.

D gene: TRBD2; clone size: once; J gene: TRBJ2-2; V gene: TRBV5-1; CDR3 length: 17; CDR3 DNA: TGCGCCAGCAGCTTTACCCGGACTAGCGGGAACACCGGGGAGCTGTTTTTT; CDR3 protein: CASSFTRTSGNTGELFF
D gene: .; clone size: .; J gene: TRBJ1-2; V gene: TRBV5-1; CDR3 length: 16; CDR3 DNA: TGCGCCAGCAGTTATTTGGCGGAGAGGTCGGCGGCTGGCTACACCTTC; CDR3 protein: CASSYLAERSAAGYTF
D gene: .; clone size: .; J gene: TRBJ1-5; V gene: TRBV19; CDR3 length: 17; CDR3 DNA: TGTGCCAGTAGTCCTTGGGCAGGACAGCGTAGGGATCAGCCCCAGCATTTT; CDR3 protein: CASSPWAGQRRDQPQHF
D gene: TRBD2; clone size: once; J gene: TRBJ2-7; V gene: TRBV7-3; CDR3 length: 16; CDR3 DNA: TGTGCCAGCAGCGGAACCGGGACTAGCGGCTCCTACGAGCAGTACTTC; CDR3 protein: CASSGTGTSGSYEQYF
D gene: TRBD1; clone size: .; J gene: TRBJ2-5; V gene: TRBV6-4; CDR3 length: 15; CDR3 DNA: TGTGCCAGCAGTGAACAGGGGGCTGAGGGAGAGACCCAGTACTTC; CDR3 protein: CASSEQGAEGETQYF
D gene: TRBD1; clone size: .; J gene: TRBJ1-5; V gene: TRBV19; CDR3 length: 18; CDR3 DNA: TGTGCCAGTAGTAGACAGGGGGAATGGGCTAGGGGCAATCAGCCCCAGCATTTT; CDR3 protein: CASSRQGEWARGNQPQHF
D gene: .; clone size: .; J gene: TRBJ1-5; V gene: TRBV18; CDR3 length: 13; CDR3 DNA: TGTGCCAGCTCACCAGGAGGCAATCAGCCCCAGCATTTT; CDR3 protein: CASSPGGNQPQHF
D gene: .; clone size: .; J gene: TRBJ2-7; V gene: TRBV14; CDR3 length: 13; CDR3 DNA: TGTGCCAGCAGCCCCCCGGTCTCCTACGAGCAGTACTTC; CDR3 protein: CASSPPVSYEQYF
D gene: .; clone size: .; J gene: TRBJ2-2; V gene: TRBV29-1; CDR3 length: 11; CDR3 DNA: TGCAGCATCAGGTACACCGGGGAGCTGTTTTTT; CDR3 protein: CSIRYTGELFF
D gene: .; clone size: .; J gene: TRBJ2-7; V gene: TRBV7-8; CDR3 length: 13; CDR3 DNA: TGTGCCAGCAGCTTTCAGACTGGCTACGAGCAGTACTTC; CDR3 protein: CASSFQTGYEQYF
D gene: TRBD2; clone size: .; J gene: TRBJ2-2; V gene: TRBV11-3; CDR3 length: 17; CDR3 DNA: TGTGCCAGCAGCTTAGGGGCTAGCGGGGGATGGACCGGGGAGCTGTTTTTT; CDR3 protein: CASSLGASGGWTGELFF
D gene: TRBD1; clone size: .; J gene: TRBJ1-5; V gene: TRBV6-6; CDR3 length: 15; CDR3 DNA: TGTGCCAGCAGAACCAACAGGGGAAGCAATCAGCCCCAGCATTTT; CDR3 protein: CASRTNRGSNQPQHF
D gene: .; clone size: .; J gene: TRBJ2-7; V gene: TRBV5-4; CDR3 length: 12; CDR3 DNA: TGTGCCAGCAGCTCCTCCTCCTACGAGCAGTACTTC; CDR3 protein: CASSSSSYEQYF
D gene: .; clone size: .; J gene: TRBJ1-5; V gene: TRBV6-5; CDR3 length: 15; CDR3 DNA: TGTGCCAGCAGCCAAATCGTCGGTGCGCATCAGCCCCAGCATTTT; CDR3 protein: CASSQIVGAHQPQHF
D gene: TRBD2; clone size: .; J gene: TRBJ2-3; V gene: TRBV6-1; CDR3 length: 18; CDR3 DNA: TGTGCCAGCAGTGAAGGGGTGACTAGCGGACCTAGCACAGATACGCAGTATTTT; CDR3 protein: CASSEGVTSGPSTDTQYF
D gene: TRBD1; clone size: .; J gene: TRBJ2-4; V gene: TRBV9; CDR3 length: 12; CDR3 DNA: TGTGCCAGCAGCGGACAGGGAAACATTCAGTACTTC; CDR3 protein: CASSGQGNIQYF
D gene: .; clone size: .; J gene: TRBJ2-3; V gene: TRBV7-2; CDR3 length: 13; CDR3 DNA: TGTGCCAGCAGCTTGGCAAGCACAGATACGCAGTATTTT; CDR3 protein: CASSLASTDTQYF
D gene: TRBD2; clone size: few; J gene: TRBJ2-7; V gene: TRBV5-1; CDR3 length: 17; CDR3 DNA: TGCGCCAGCAGCCCCGGACTAGCGGGAGTAAGAACCTACGAGCAGTACTTC; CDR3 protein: CASSPGLAGVRTYEQYF
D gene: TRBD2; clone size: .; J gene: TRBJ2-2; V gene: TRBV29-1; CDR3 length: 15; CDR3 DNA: TGCAGCGTTGGGACTAGCGGGAGTTTCGTCGGGGAGCTGTTTTTT; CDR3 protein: CSVGTSGSFVGELFF
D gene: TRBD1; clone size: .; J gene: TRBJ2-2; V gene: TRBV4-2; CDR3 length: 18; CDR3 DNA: TGTGCCAGCAGCCAACCCTATGCCGGGACAGGTAACACCGGGGAGCTGTTTTTT; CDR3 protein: CASSQPYAGTGNTGELFF
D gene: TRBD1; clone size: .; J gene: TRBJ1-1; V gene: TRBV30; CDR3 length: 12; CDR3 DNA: TGTGCCTACCGGACAGGGGGTGTACAAGCTTTCTTT; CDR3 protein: CAYRTGGVQAFF
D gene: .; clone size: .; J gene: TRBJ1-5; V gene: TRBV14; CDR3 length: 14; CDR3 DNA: TGTGCCAGCAACGTGGGGGGGATTAGGCAGCCCCAGCATTTT; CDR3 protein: CASNVGGIRQPQHF
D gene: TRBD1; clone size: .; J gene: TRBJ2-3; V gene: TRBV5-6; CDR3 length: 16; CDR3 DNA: TGTGCCAGCAGCTTGGCCCGGGACAGATCCACAGATACGCAGTATTTT; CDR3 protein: CASSLARDRSTDTQYF
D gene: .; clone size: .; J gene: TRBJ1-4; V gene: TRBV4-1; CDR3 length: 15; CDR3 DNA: TGCGCCAGCAGCCATGGGGGGAATAATAATGAAAAACTGTTTTTT; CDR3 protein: CASSHGGNNNEKLFF
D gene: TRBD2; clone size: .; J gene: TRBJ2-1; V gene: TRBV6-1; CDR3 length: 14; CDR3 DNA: TGTGCCAGCAGATCGGCACTAGCGGGCAATGAGCAGTTCTTC; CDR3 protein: CASRSALAGNEQFF
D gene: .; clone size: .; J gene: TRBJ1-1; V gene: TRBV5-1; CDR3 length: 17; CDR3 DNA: TGCGCCAGCAGCTTGGGCTTGCTCTCAAACGGGAACACTGAAGCTTTCTTT; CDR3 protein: CASSLGLLSNGNTEAFF
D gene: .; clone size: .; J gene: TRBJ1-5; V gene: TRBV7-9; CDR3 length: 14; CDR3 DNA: TGTGCCAGCAGCTTAGCTGGACGGGGGCAGCCCCAGCATTTT; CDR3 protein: CASSLAGRGQPQHF
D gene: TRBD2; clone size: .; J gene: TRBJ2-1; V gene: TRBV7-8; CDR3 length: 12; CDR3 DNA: TGTGCCAGCAGCCCAGCGGGGGGACTTCCGTTCTTC; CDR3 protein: CASSPAGGLPFF
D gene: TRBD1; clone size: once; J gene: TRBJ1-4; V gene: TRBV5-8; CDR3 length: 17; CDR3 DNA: TGTGCCAGCAGCGTCGGGACAGGCGTGACAACTAATGAAAAACTGTTTTTT; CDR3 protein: CASSVGTGVTTNEKLFF
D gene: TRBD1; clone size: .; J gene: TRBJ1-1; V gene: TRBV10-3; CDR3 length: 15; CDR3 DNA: TGTGCCATCAGTGCCTGGGACAGCCTGAACACTGAAGCTTTCTTT; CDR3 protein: CAISAWDSLNTEAFF
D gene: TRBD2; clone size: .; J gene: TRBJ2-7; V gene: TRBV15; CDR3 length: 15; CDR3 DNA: TGTGCCACCAGCAGAGAGGCGGGAGGCGCCTACGAGCAGTACTTC; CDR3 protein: CATSREAGGAYEQYF
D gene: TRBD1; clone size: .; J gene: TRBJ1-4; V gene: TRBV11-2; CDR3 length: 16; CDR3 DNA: TGTGCCAGCAGCTTAGATACCATGACAGGGACGGAAAAACTGTTTTTT; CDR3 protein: CASSLDTMTGTEKLFF
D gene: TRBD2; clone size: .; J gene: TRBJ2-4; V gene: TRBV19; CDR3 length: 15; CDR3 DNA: TGTGCCAGCTCCACTAGCGGGAGTGGGAAAAACATTCAGTACTTC; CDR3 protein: CASSTSGSGKNIQYF
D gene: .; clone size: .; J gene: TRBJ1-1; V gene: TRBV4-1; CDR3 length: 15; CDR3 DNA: TGCGCCAGCAGCCAAGATAGAGGAGGGTGGACTGAAGCTTTCTTT; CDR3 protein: CASSQDRGGWTEAFF
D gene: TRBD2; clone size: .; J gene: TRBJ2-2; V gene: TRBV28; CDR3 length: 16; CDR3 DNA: TGTGCCAGCATCAAAGGAGGCGGGAGGAACACCGGGGAGCTGTTTTTT; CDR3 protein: CASIKGGGRNTGELFF
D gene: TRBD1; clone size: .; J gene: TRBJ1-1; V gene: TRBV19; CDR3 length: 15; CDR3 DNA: TGTGCCAGTACCACGGGACAGTCGATGAACACTGAAGCTTTCTTT; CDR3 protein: CASTTGQSMNTEAFF
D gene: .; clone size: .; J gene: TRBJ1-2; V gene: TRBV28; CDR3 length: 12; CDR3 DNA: TGTGCCAGCAGTTTATTAGGGGATGGCTACACCTTC; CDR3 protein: CASSLLGDGYTF
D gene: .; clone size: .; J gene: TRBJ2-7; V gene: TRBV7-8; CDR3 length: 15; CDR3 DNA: TGTGCCAGCAGCCTGGGGGCAGGGCGGCAAGAGGAGCAGTACTTC; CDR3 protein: CASSLGAGRQEEQYF
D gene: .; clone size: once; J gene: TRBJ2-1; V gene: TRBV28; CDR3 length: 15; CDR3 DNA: TGTGCCAGCAGCGCCCACGTGCAGGCACCTGTTGAGCAGTTCTTC; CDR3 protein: CASSAHVQAPVEQFF
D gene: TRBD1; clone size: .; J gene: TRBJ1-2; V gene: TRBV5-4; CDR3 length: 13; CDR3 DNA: TGTGCCAGCAGCTTGACAGGACAGGCTGGCTACACCTTC; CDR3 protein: CASSLTGQAGYTF
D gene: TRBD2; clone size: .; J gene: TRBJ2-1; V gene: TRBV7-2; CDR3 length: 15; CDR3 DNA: TGTGCCAGCAGCCCAGCGGGAGGCCAATACAATGAGCAGTTCTTC; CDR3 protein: CASSPAGGQYNEQFF
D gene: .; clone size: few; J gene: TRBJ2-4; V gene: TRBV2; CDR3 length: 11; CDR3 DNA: TGTGCCAGCAGTGAAACCTACGATCAGTACTTC; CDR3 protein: CASSETYDQYF
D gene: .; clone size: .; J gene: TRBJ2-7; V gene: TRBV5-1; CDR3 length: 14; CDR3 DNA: TGCGCCAGCAGCCCGGAGGGCCGGTCCCGAGAGCAGTACTTC; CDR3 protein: CASSPEGRSREQYF
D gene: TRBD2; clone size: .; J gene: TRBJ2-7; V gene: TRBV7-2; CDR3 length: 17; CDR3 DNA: TGTGCCAGCACCCTCACTTCCGCTAGCGGTTCCTCCTACGAGCAGTACTTC; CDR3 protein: CASTLTSASGSSYEQYF
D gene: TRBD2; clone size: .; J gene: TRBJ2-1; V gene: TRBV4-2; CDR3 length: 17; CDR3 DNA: TGTGCCAGCAGCCGGGGTTCGGGACTAGCGGATTCCAATGAGCAGTTCTTC; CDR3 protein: CASSRGSGLADSNEQFF
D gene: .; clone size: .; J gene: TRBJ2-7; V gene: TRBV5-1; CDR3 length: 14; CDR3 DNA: TGCGCCAGCAGCTTGGTGGTCACTTCCTACGAGCAGTACTTC; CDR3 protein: CASSLVVTSYEQYF
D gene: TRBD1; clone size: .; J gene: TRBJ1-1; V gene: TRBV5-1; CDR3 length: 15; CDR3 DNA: TGCGCCAGCAGCTCGCGGACAGGAAATACTTTTGAAGCTTTCTTT; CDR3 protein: CASSSRTGNTFEAFF
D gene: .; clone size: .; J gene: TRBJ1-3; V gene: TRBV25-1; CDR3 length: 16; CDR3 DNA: TGTGCCGCCTCCCCGGGGGGGGCTGGGTCTGGAAACACCATATATTTT; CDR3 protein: CAASPGGAGSGNTIYF